This TCR beta chain was profiled in a study of spatial heterogeneity in lung cancer. Background on the study: Within raw reads, each unique TCR and UMI combination appeared on average more than ten times.

Time point: sample taken at primary tumor resection. Unsorted tumor, nontumor lung tissue or cryopreserved PBMC supplied the whole RNA. In its sample, this clonotype was seen many times. The presence of a unique molecular identifier marked each TCR cDNA molecule. MiXCR, applied by TCRdb to the 5' RACE reads, yields one record per CDR3 protein. The sample holds under 2,500 distinct CDR3 sequences, roughly 14% seen once. Losses at the gene ends were 1 base for V and 5 bases for J; bases not matched to a gene: 8. The CDR3 sequence is 14 residues long. Germline lookup yields CDR1 DFQATT and CDR2 SNEGSKA (reference sequence).

The chain links TRBV20-1 to TRBJ2-7; 7 bases are shared with TRBD2. The sample consisted of normal lung tissue next to the tumor, taken at surgery. The sequence was collected from a female donor with early-stage non-small cell lung cancer. The CDR3 region has the DNA TGCAGTGCTAGAGGGACTAGGGGTTTAGACGAGCAGTACTTC. Its translation is CSARGTRGLDEQYF.